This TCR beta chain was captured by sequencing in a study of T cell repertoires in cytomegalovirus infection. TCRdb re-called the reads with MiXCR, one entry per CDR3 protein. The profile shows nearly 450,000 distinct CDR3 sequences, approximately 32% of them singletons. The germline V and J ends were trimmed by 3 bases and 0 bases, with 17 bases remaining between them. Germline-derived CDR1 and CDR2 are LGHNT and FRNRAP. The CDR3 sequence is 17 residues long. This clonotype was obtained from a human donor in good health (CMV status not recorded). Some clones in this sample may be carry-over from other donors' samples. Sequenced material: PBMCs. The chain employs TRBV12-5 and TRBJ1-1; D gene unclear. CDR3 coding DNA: TGTGCTAGTGGTTTAAAGAAGAAGAACTTCATGAACACTGAAGCTTTCTTT. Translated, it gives CASGLKKKNFMNTEAFF.